A selection of T cell receptor beta chains follows, all from one sample in a study of T cells in narcolepsy. Data came from immunoSEQ multiplex PCR; TCRdb stores just in-frame clones and leaves some out. The sample yields approximately 16,000 clones, 72% seen once. The source material was CD45RA- memory CD8+ T cells from PBMCs. Source of these receptors: a human donor with narcolepsy. CDR3s include the opening cysteine and the closing phenylalanine or tryptophan. D genes are given only for firm matches. A row's size may be missing; if present it is once, few, many or a size class.

j_gene	abundance	v_gene	d_gene	CDR3nt	CDR3aa
TRBJ2-1	NA	TRBV4-1	NA	TGCGCCAGCAGCCATGATACCGAGGGCGGGTGGAATGAGCAGTTCTTC	CASSHDTEGGWNEQFF
TRBJ2-7	NA	TRBV5-4	TRBD2	TGTGCCAGCAGCTTGTGGGAGGGCCCAGGGAAGCAGTACTTC	CASSLWEGPGKQYF
TRBJ2-3	NA	TRBV5-1	TRBD2	TGCGCCAGCAGCTTGGATAGCGGGGGATACACAGATACGCAGTATTTT	CASSLDSGGYTDTQYF
TRBJ1-2	NA	TRBV25-1	TRBD1	TGTGCCAGCAGTGCCGGACAGGGATCCTATGGCTACACCTTC	CASSAGQGSYGYTF
TRBJ2-7	NA	TRBV28	TRBD1	TGTGCCAGCAGTTTTACAGGGGGTACCTACGAGCAGTACTTC	CASSFTGGTYEQYF
TRBJ2-7	NA	TRBV27	NA	TGTGCCAGCAGTTTCGGCGGAAGGTACGAGCAGTACTTC	CASSFGGRYEQYF
TRBJ1-6	NA	TRBV19	NA	TGTGCCAGTAGTATAGCAGAGAGTAATTCACCCCTCCACTTT	CASSIAESNSPLHF
TRBJ2-7	NA	TRBV7-9	TRBD2	TGTGCCAGCAGCTCGACGCGGGCGCGAGGACTAGCGGGGTGGGAGCAGTACTTC	CASSSTRARGLAGWEQYF
TRBJ2-2	once	TRBV11-2	NA	TGTGCCAGTGAGGGCGGATCGAACACCGGGGAGCTGTTTTTT	CASEGGSNTGELFF
TRBJ2-2	NA	TRBV9	TRBD1	TGTGCCAGCACCCCCTACCGGACAGGGAAAGGCGGGGAGCTGTTTTTT	CASTPYRTGKGGELFF
TRBJ1-1	few	TRBV27	NA	TGTGCCAGCAGTTTAGACAGCTTGAACACTGAAGCTTTCTTT	CASSLDSLNTEAFF
TRBJ2-7	NA	TRBV5-4	TRBD1	TGTGCCAGCACCAACCGGGACAGGGGGTCTGGTTACGAGCAGTACTTC	CASTNRDRGSGYEQYF
TRBJ1-1	NA	TRBV7-8	NA	TGTGCCAGCAGCTCACCGGACAGCTTTCCTTACGGGAACACTGAAGCTTTCTTT	CASSSPDSFPYGNTEAFF
TRBJ1-1	NA	TRBV7-6	NA	TGTGCCAGCAGCCCGGATTTCCAAGCTTTCTTT	CASSPDFQAFF
TRBJ2-7	once	TRBV19	NA	TGTGCCAGTAGCCTGGGACTTCTCGGGTACGAGCAGTACTTC	CASSLGLLGYEQYF
TRBJ1-6	NA	TRBV11-2	TRBD1	TGTGCCAGCAGCTTACAGGGGACAGGGGGATCACCCCTCCACTTT	CASSLQGTGGSPLHF
TRBJ1-5	once	TRBV5-6	NA	TGTGCCAGCACCGATTCAAACCGGGGGCAGGCATGGCAGCCCCAGCATTTT	CASTDSNRGQAWQPQHF
TRBJ2-7	NA	TRBV11-2	NA	TGTGCCAGCAGCTTAATAGCCTACGAGCAGTACTTC	CASSLIAYEQYF
TRBJ2-1	NA	TRBV11-2	NA	TGTGCCAGCAGCTTAGCCGGGACACGGAACAATGAGCAGTTCTTC	CASSLAGTRNNEQFF
TRBJ2-7	NA	TRBV6-5	NA	TGTGCCAGCAGTTACGGGCCCTACGAGCAGTACTTC	CASSYGPYEQYF
TRBJ2-5	NA	TRBV5-6	TRBD1	TGTGCCAGCAGCTCAGTCCGGGACAGGGAAGAGACCCAGTACTTC	CASSSVRDREETQYF
TRBJ1-1	NA	TRBV10-3	TRBD1	TGTGCCATCAGTGAGTCGACAGGGGGCACTGAAGCTTTCTTT	CAISESTGGTEAFF
TRBJ2-3	NA	TRBV9	TRBD2	TGTGCCAGCAGCGTAGGGGCGAGGGCGGGAGGCCCAGGAGGGACGCAGTATTTT	CASSVGARAGGPGGTQYF
TRBJ1-6	NA	TRBV5-6	TRBD1	TGTGCCAGCAGCTTGTGGACAGGCTATAATTCACCCCTCCACTTT	CASSLWTGYNSPLHF
TRBJ2-5	few	TRBV5-1	TRBD2	TGCGCCAGCAGGCCCTCAGGGCGGGGGGGCAGAGAGACCCAGTACTTC	CASRPSGRGGRETQYF
TRBJ2-5	NA	TRBV7-9	TRBD2	TGTGCCAGCAGCTTAGTACTAGCGGAAGAGACCCAGTACTTC	CASSLVLAEETQYF
TRBJ1-2	NA	TRBV28	TRBD1	TGTGCCAGCAGTTTTGGGACAGCTATAAACTTC	CASSFGTAINF
TRBJ2-2	NA	TRBV5-1	TRBD1	TGCGCCACAACACACAGGGGTGACACCGGGGAGCTGTTTTTT	CATTHRGDTGELFF
TRBJ1-1	once	TRBV4-1	NA	TGCGCCAGCAGCCAATCGCAGTTTACGGGGACTGAAGCTTTCTTT	CASSQSQFTGTEAFF
TRBJ1-1	NA	TRBV5-4	TRBD1	TGTGCCAGCAGCTCGGACAGGGTAGAGGATGGCGCTGAAGCTTTCTTT	CASSSDRVEDGAEAFF
TRBJ2-7	NA	TRBV2	TRBD2	TGTGCCAGCATACTTAGCGGGGCCTACGAGCAGTACTTC	CASILSGAYEQYF
TRBJ2-7	NA	TRBV30	NA	TGTGCCTGGAGTGTACTTAGCGAGCCCTACGAGCAGTACTTC	CAWSVLSEPYEQYF
TRBJ1-1	NA	TRBV7-9	NA	TGTGCCAGCAGCTTAGAAGGGCCTGAAGCTTTCTTT	CASSLEGPEAFF
TRBJ2-1	NA	TRBV7-3	NA	TGTGCCAGCAGCCCCGGGGCCTCCCACAATGAGCAGTTCTTC	CASSPGASHNEQFF
TRBJ1-3	once	TRBV6-5	NA	TGTGCCAGCAGTTACAACTCTGGAAACACCATATATTTT	CASSYNSGNTIYF
TRBJ2-7	once	TRBV11-2	TRBD1	TGTGCCAGCAGCGACAGGGTTACCTACGAGCAGTACTTC	CASSDRVTYEQYF
TRBJ1-1	NA	TRBV11-2	NA	TGTGCCAGCAGCTTAGGAAGTCAGGCGAACACTGAAGCTTTCTTT	CASSLGSQANTEAFF
TRBJ1-1	once	TRBV19	TRBD1	TGTGCCAGTAGCCCGGAGGACAGGGGGCCCACTGAAGCTTTCTTT	CASSPEDRGPTEAFF
TRBJ2-7	NA	TRBV9	TRBD2	TGTGCCAGCAGCGTCGGGGGGGCCAACGAGCAGTACTTC	CASSVGGANEQYF
TRBJ1-2	once	TRBV13	NA	TGTGCCAGCAGCTCTTATGGGACGGATGTTTATGGCTACACCTTC	CASSSYGTDVYGYTF
TRBJ1-4	once	TRBV28	NA	TGTGCCAGCAGTTTATTGGGCGGTAATGAAAAACTGTTTTTT	CASSLLGGNEKLFF
TRBJ1-1	NA	TRBV27	NA	TGTGCCAGCAGTTTCATCCCTCGCAGCACTGAAGCTTTCTTT	CASSFIPRSTEAFF
TRBJ2-7	NA	TRBV9	NA	TGTGCCAGCAGCTCAGGACCTTCCTACGAGCAGTACTTC	CASSSGPSYEQYF
TRBJ2-5	NA	TRBV2	NA	TGTGCCAGCAGGGCGGGAACCGAGCTTGGGACCCAGTACTTC	CASRAGTELGTQYF
TRBJ2-7	NA	TRBV6-1	NA	TGTGCCAGCAGTGGTCGGGGTGCTTCCTACGAGCAGTACTTC	CASSGRGASYEQYF
TRBJ2-1	NA	TRBV7-9	TRBD2	TGTGCCAGCAGCCGCCCGGGGGGGCTTGATGAGCAGTTCTTC	CASSRPGGLDEQFF
TRBJ2-7	NA	TRBV5-4	NA	TGTGCCAGCAGCCCCGGTGGCCGAAGCTACGAGCAGTACTTC	CASSPGGRSYEQYF
TRBJ1-1	once	TRBV19	NA	TGTGCCAGTAGTATGGAGTTTGGGGACACTGAAGCTTTCTTT	CASSMEFGDTEAFF
TRBJ1-2	NA	TRBV6-6	TRBD1	TGTGCCAGCAGCCGAACTCCGGGACAGGGGGCAGGCTACACCTTC	CASSRTPGQGAGYTF
TRBJ2-7	NA	TRBV6-1	TRBD2	TGTGCCAGCAGCGACACTAGCGGGGGAACAGACGAGCAGTACTTC	CASSDTSGGTDEQYF
TRBJ2-3	few	TRBV7-8	NA	TGTGCCAGCAGCTCCGAACAAAATACGCAGTATTTT	CASSSEQNTQYF
TRBJ2-7	NA	TRBV15	TRBD2	TGTGCCACCAGACCAGCGGGGGTCCCCTACGAGCAGTACTTC	CATRPAGVPYEQYF
TRBJ1-2	NA	TRBV2	NA	TGTGCCAGCAGTAGGACTGAAAGTTTTGGGGACTACACCTTC	CASSRTESFGDYTF
TRBJ2-7	once	TRBV5-7	NA	TGTGCCAGCAGCCCTACAGGGTCCTACGAGCAGTACTTC	CASSPTGSYEQYF
TRBJ1-2	NA	TRBV29-1	TRBD1	TGCAGCGTGGTACAGGGGCTGGGCTATGGCTACACCTTC	CSVVQGLGYGYTF
TRBJ1-2	NA	TRBV19	NA	TGTGCCAGTAGTATAGAGGGCACAGGACACTATGGCTACACCTTC	CASSIEGTGHYGYTF
TRBJ2-1	NA	TRBV30	NA	TGTGCCTGGAGTCTATCGAGCTCCTACAATGAGCAGTTCTTC	CAWSLSSSYNEQFF